Listed below are T cell receptor beta chains from one sample, sequenced in a study of T cell responses to AZD1222 COVID-19 vaccine. Sequencing used immunoSEQ multiplex PCR; TCRdb keeps in-frame clones, though not all of them. The data contain approximately 97,000 clones, approximately 90% of them singletons. Sequenced material: peripheral blood, taken on day 0 of AZD1222 vaccination. Receptors originate from an adult in good health. The CDR3 runs from the conserved cysteine through the conserved F or W. Not all rows give a size; the values are once, few, many and, for expanded clones, a class.

clone_size: NA; v_call: TRBV19; cdr3_aa: CASSIGGGAVDTQYF
clone_size: NA; v_call: TRBV19; cdr3_aa: CASSIDLAWGNEQFF
clone_size: NA; v_call: TRBV29-1; cdr3_aa: CSVGARDNEQFF
clone_size: NA; v_call: TRBV2; cdr3_aa: CASSEGVAGARGQYF
clone_size: NA; v_call: TRBV9; cdr3_aa: CASSEGRGSNEQFF
clone_size: NA; v_call: TRBV10-3; cdr3_aa: CAISDHEGGAKNIQYF
clone_size: NA; v_call: TRBV7-9; cdr3_aa: CASSPPGGKNEQFF
clone_size: few; v_call: TRBV6-5; cdr3_aa: CASSQGRRGNSPLHF
clone_size: NA; v_call: TRBV2; cdr3_aa: CASAPLQPNTEAFF
clone_size: NA; v_call: TRBV5-1; cdr3_aa: CASSLRGQGAGNTIYF
clone_size: NA; v_call: TRBV7-9; cdr3_aa: CASSSRTGTINYGYTF
clone_size: NA; v_call: TRBV2; cdr3_aa: CASSVGGARSPSRSNQPQHF
clone_size: NA; v_call: TRBV5-1; cdr3_aa: CASSFTGVQNTEAFF
clone_size: NA; v_call: TRBV2; cdr3_aa: CASTGVPYEQYF
clone_size: NA; v_call: TRBV9; cdr3_aa: CASSEQGITDTQYF
clone_size: NA; v_call: TRBV19; cdr3_aa: CASSIGTRRLRGYTF
clone_size: NA; v_call: TRBV30; cdr3_aa: CAWSVLRVPGELFF
clone_size: NA; v_call: TRBV4-1; cdr3_aa: CASSHRLGQGAYEQYF
clone_size: NA; v_call: TRBV29-1; cdr3_aa: CSVERDRGYGYTF
clone_size: NA; v_call: TRBV11-2; cdr3_aa: CASSRGEGYEQYF
clone_size: NA; v_call: TRBV2; cdr3_aa: CASTEDYEAFF
clone_size: NA; v_call: TRBV30; cdr3_aa: CAWAPGRFYNSPLHF
clone_size: NA; v_call: TRBV11-2; cdr3_aa: CASSHPSGEQFF
clone_size: once; v_call: TRBV9; cdr3_aa: CASSPHGTAGYKEQFF
clone_size: NA; v_call: TRBV6-2/TRBV6-3; cdr3_aa: CASSYSTSGAYEQYF
clone_size: NA; v_call: TRBV10-3; cdr3_aa: CATTGERYEQYF
clone_size: NA; v_call: TRBV5-1; cdr3_aa: CASSLESHRRGDGYTF
clone_size: NA; v_call: TRBV11-3; cdr3_aa: CASSRIAGGLEVNEQFF
clone_size: once; v_call: TRBV6-5; cdr3_aa: CASGGLAGSTDTQYF
clone_size: once; v_call: TRBV19; cdr3_aa: CASRREEYNEQFF
clone_size: NA; v_call: TRBV7-9; cdr3_aa: CASSQQTEETQYF
clone_size: once; v_call: TRBV2; cdr3_aa: CASSEGPRGGNTIYF
clone_size: NA; v_call: TRBV20-1; cdr3_aa: CSASSPSGPTGELFF
clone_size: NA; v_call: TRBV6-2/TRBV6-3; cdr3_aa: CASSDGGSVINTEAFF
clone_size: NA; v_call: TRBV13; cdr3_aa: CASSPFGNSGANVLTF
clone_size: NA; v_call: TRBV28; cdr3_aa: CASSYGQETQYF
clone_size: once; v_call: TRBV18; cdr3_aa: CASSPGQGYYEQYF
clone_size: NA; v_call: TRBV28; cdr3_aa: CASKRQGFETQYF
clone_size: NA; v_call: TRBV13; cdr3_aa: CASSLGRGAGDSDTQYF
clone_size: NA; v_call: TRBV9; cdr3_aa: CASSSSSGGAKGIPNYGYTF
clone_size: few; v_call: TRBV7-3; cdr3_aa: CASSLIPGGGGTDTQYF
clone_size: NA; v_call: TRBV7-8; cdr3_aa: CASSPTRAADTQYF
clone_size: NA; v_call: TRBV28; cdr3_aa: CASSLTFPSSNEQFF
clone_size: NA; v_call: TRBV6-1; cdr3_aa: CASSDAGNRNTIYF
clone_size: NA; v_call: TRBV28; cdr3_aa: CASSSPNPLAGVTNEQFF
clone_size: NA; v_call: TRBV30; cdr3_aa: CAWKGQSESTEAFF
clone_size: NA; v_call: TRBV9; cdr3_aa: CASSVVSGMNTEAFF
clone_size: NA; v_call: TRBV12-5; cdr3_aa: CASGPGTGANTEAFF
clone_size: NA; v_call: TRBV19; cdr3_aa: CASSIEGSSYQPQHF
clone_size: NA; v_call: TRBV7-3; cdr3_aa: CASSSSPTGGTNTEAFF
clone_size: NA; v_call: TRBV10-3; cdr3_aa: CAISESPTRGDQYF
clone_size: NA; v_call: TRBV2; cdr3_aa: CASRRPRANEKLFF
clone_size: NA; v_call: TRBV7-9; cdr3_aa: CASSLDSTAFEAFF